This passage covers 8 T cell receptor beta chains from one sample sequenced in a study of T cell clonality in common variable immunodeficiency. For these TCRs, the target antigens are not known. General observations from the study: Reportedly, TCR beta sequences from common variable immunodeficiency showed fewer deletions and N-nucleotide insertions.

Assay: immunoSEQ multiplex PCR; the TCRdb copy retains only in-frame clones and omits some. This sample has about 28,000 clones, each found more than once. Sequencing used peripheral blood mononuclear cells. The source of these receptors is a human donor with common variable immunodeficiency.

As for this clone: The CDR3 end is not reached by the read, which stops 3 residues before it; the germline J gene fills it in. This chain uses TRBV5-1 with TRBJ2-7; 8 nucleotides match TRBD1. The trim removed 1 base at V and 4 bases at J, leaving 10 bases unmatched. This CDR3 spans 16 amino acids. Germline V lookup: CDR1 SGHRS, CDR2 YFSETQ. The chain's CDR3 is CASSLKEGQGGYEQYF. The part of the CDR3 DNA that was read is TGCGCCAGCAGCTTGAAGGAAGGACAGGGCGGATACGAG.

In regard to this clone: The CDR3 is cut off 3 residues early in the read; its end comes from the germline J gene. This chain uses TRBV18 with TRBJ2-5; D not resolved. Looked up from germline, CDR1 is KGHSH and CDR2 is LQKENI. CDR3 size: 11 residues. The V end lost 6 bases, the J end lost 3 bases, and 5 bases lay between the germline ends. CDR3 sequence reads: CASSPKETQYF. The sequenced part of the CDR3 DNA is TGTGCCAGCTCCCCCAAAGAGACC.

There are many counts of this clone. The DNA read from the CDR3 is TGTGCCAGCAGCTTAGCGGCGGGATACACAGATACG. This gives the protein CASSLAAGYTDT. The complete CDR3 sequence is CASSLAAGYTDTQYF. V and J are TRBV7-2 and TRBJ2-3; tentatively, D is TRBD2 (6 bases). From the germline J gene comes the end of the CDR3, since the read stops 3 residues before it. Per germline, CDR1 SGHTA and CDR2 FQGNSA. The CDR3 runs 15 residues. V lost 0 bases and J lost 2, with 9 bases in between.

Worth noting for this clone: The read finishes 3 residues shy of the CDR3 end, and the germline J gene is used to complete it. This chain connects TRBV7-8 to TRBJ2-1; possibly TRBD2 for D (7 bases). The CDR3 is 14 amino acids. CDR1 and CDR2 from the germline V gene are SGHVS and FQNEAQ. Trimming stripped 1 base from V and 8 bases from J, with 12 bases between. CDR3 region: CASSLVGGLHEQFF. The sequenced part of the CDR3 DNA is TGTGCCAGCAGCTTAGTGGGGGGGCTCCATGAG.

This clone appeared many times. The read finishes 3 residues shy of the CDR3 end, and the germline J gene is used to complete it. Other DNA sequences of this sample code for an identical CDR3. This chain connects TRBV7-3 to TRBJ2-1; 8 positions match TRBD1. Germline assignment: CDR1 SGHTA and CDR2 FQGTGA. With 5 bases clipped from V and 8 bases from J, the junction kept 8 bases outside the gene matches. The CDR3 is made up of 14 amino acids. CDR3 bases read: TGTGCCAGCAGCCCTGGGGCAGGGGGCTATGAG. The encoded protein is CASSPGAGGYE. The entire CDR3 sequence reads CASSPGAGGYEQFF.

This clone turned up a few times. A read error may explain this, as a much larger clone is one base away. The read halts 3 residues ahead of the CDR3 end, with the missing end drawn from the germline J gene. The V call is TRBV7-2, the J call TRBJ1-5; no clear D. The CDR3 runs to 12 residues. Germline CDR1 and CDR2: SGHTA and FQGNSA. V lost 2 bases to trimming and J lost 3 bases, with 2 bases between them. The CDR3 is CASSLYNQPQHF. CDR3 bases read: TGTGCCAGCAGCTTATACAATCAGCCC.

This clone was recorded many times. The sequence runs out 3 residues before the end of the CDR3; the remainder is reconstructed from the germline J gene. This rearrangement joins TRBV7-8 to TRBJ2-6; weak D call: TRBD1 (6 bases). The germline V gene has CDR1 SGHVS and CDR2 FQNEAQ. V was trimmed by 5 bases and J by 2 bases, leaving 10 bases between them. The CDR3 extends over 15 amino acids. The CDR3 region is CASSAGVAGANVLTF. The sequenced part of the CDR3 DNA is TGTGCCAGCAGCGCAGGGGTAGCTGGGGCCAACGTC.

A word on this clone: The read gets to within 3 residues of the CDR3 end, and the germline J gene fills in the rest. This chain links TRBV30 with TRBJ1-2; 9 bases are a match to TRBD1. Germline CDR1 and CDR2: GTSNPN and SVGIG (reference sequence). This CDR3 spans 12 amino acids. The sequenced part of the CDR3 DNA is TGTGCCTGGAGTGGACAGGGGGGAGGC. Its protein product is CAWSGQGGG. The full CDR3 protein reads CAWSGQGGGYTF.